In its sample, the clone carrying this T cell receptor beta chain was seen many times. Antigen unknown. The data were taken from a study of blood T cells in healthy people across ages. Isolated per sample were at least 7 million PBMCs. The CDR3 runs to 14 residues. Germline CDR1 and CDR2: DFQATT and SNEGSKA (reference sequence). Unmatched junction bases numbered 10, after V lost 5 bases and J lost 6 bases. A second PCR of 7 to 11 cycles used a sample-barcoded 5' primer and a J-beta primer mix. A single record per CDR3 protein comes from TCRdb applying MiXCR to the 5' RACE reads. The sample comprises almost 1 million distinct CDR3 sequences, 45% to 60% of which are singletons, and about 21% rests with the top ten. Findings of the study overall: Naive CD4+ cells and diversity were both higher in long-lived donors than in aged donors.

Sequencing used blood. The origin of this receptor is a woman in her fifties or sixties in good health. The chain joins TRBV20-1 to TRBJ2-7; 10 bases align to TRBD1. For the CDR3, the DNA is TGCAGTGCTCCTTCCGGGACAGGGGTTTTCGAGCAGTACTTC. This gives the protein CSAPSGTGVFEQYF.